This entry lists 30 T cell receptor beta chains sequenced from one sample in a study of early T cells in non-severe SARS-CoV-2 infection. A single record per CDR3 protein comes from TCRdb applying MiXCR to the 5' RACE reads. The sample has 48,000 or so distinct CDR3 sequences; approximately 6% are singletons. The specimen was whole blood, collected at baseline. The source is an adult who was a healthcare worker with PCR-confirmed SARS-CoV-2 infection or an uninfected control (not recorded which).

The chain recombines TRBV5-4 with TRBJ2-3, with 7 bases lining up with TRBD1. This CDR3 is built from 17 residues. Germline V gives CDR1 SGHNT, CDR2 YYREEE (reference sequence). The junction had 13 bases not matched to a gene; V was cut back by 4 bases and J by 2 bases. Here the CDR3 reads CASSPPIGQVDTDTQYF. The CDR3 region has the DNA TGTGCCAGCAGCCCCCCTATCGGACAGGTCGACACAGATACGCAGTATTTT.

This chain links TRBV3-1 with TRBJ2-7; D gene ambiguous. V was clipped by 4 bases and J by 6 bases, with 16 bases between them. The germline gives CDR1 LGHDT, CDR2 YNNKEL (reference sequence). This CDR3 contains 14 residues. The CDR3 sequence: CASSPRRLSPEQYF. CDR3 coding DNA: TGTGCCAGCAGCCCCCGCCGGCTGTCTCCCGAGCAGTACTTC.

This clonotype appeared many times. The chain carries TRBV4-2 and TRBJ2-1; perhaps TRBD2 as D (5 bases). V was pared by 0 bases and J by 0 bases, with 12 bases between. This CDR3 is built from 17 residues. CDR1 is LGHNA, CDR2 YNFKEQ, per germline. CDR3 residues: CASSQDFGKSSYNEQFF. The CDR3 DNA sequence: TGTGCCAGCAGCCAAGATTTCGGGAAAAGCTCCTACAATGAGCAGTTCTTC.

The gene calls are TRBV20-1 and TRBJ1-1; tentatively, D is TRBD1 (5 bases). The V gene lost 6 bases and the J gene lost 5 bases, with 10 bases spanning the gap. The CDR3 runs 11 residues. CDR1 is DFQATT, CDR2 SNEGSKA, per germline (reference sequence). This chain's CDR3 is CSATTATEAFF. CDR3 sequence (DNA): TGCAGTGCCACGACAGCTACTGAAGCTTTCTTT.

The chain combines TRBV4-1 with TRBJ2-1; 11 nucleotides align to TRBD2. V gave up 0 bases and J gave up 9 bases; unmatched junction bases: 7. CDR3 length: 16 residues. The germline gives CDR1 MGHRA, CDR2 YSYEKL. This chain's CDR3 is CASSQELAGVSPEQFF. CDR3 nucleotides: TGCGCCAGCAGCCAAGAACTAGCGGGAGTTTCTCCTGAGCAGTTCTTC.

This clonotype was seen a handful of times. This chain joins TRBV18 and TRBJ1-2; possibly TRBD1 for D (5 bases). CDR1 and CDR2 from the germline V gene are KGHSH and LQKENI. The CDR3 spans 13 residues. V lost 3 bases to trimming and J lost 6 bases, with 11 bases between them. This CDR3 is CASSPGHQDGYTF. The DNA of the CDR3 is TGTGCCAGCTCACCCGGACATCAAGATGGCTACACCTTC.

In this sample, this clonotype turned up many times. J is TRBJ2-1 and V is TRBV7-6; 11 nucleotides agree with TRBD2. The CDR3 runs 16 residues. With V trimmed by 4 bases and J by 7 bases, 9 bases remained unmatched. Germline CDR1 reads SGHVS; CDR2 reads FNYEAQ. The CDR3 region is CASSSTTSGSLNEQFF. The CDR3, as DNA: TGTGCCAGCAGCTCTACAACTAGCGGGAGTCTGAATGAGCAGTTCTTC.

This clonotype was detected many times. This rearrangement joins TRBV7-6 to TRBJ2-3, with TRBD2 matching over 12 bases. Germline CDR1 and CDR2: SGHVS and FNYEAQ. The CDR3 runs 16 residues. V lost 5 bases to trimming and J lost 1 base; unmatched junction nucleotides: 4. CDR3 DNA: TGTGCCAGCAGCGTTCTAGCGGGAGGGGGCACAGATACGCAGTATTTT. Encoded protein: CASSVLAGGGTDTQYF.

The V and J genes are TRBV28 and TRBJ2-1; 7 positions match TRBD2. The CDR3 has 10 residues. The V gene end was trimmed by 8 bases and the J gene end by 11 bases; junction bases not matched to a gene: 3. Germline V gives CDR1 MDHEN, CDR2 SYDVKM. This chain's CDR3 is CASWGGKQFF. CDR3 DNA: TGTGCCAGCTGGGGGGGGAAGCAGTTCTTC.

Many counts were recorded for this clonotype. The chain recombines TRBV20-1 with TRBJ2-1; 9 bases are shared with TRBD2. Germline assignment: CDR1 DFQATT and CDR2 SNEGSKA (reference sequence). The CDR3 length is 17 residues. Unmatched junction bases numbered 16, after V lost 6 bases and J lost 4 bases. The DNA of the CDR3 is TGCAGTGCCATCTTAGCGGGAGCCCTTACTAATTACAATGAGCAGTTCTTC. This translates into CSAILAGALTNYNEQFF.

This clonotype was counted ten times or more. CDR3 nucleotides: TGCAGCGTCTGGGACACTGAAGCTTTCTTT. Its protein is CSVWDTEAFF. The genes are TRBV29-1 and TRBJ1-1, with D unresolved. Germline V gene lookup returns CDR1 SQVTM and CDR2 ANQGSEA. The length of the CDR3 is 10 residues. The V end lost 6 bases, the J end lost 3 bases, and 5 bases lay between the germline ends.

The chain links TRBV6-6 to TRBJ1-5; a possible D gene is TRBD1 (5 bases). Germline CDR1 MNHNY, CDR2 SVGAGI (reference sequence). V was cut by 6 bases and J by 5 bases, with 14 bases left in between. The CDR3 has 14 amino acids. The CDR3 loop is CASSHNRLHQPQHF. CDR3 coding DNA: TGTGCCAGCAGCCATAACAGGTTGCATCAGCCCCAGCATTTT.

This clonotype was recorded a few times. V is TRBV3-1 and J is TRBJ1-5; D ambiguous. V was trimmed by 2 bases and J by 7 bases, leaving 9 bases between them. The germline V gene encodes CDR1 LGHDT and CDR2 YNNKEL (reference sequence). This CDR3 comprises 13 residues. The CDR3: CASSQMSGQPQHF. In DNA, the CDR3 is TGTGCCAGCAGCCAAATGTCGGGACAGCCCCAGCATTTT.

This clonotype was counted only a few times. The chain is built from TRBV7-9 and TRBJ2-3; D remains ambiguous. V was trimmed by 1 base and J by 0 bases, leaving 8 bases between them. This CDR3 region has 15 residues. Germline V gene data show CDR1 as SEHNR and CDR2 as FQNEAQ (reference sequence). The CDR3 DNA reads TGTGCCAGCAGCTTAGAAGGCGCGAGCACAGATACGCAGTATTTT. This codes for CASSLEGASTDTQYF.

Many counts were recorded for this clonotype. The rearrangement uses TRBV12-3 or TRBV12-4 and TRBJ2-1, with TRBD2 matching over 7 bases. The CDR3 covers 15 residues. The V gene end was trimmed by 6 bases and the J gene end by 2 bases; junction bases not matched to a gene: 7. The DNA for the CDR3 is TGTGCCAGCAGAAGACTAGCCGACCCCTACAATGAGCAGTTCTTC. As protein: CASRRLADPYNEQFF.

This clonotype was observed a few times. V is TRBV3-1 and J is TRBJ1-6; D remains unclear. The germline V gene has CDR1 LGHDT and CDR2 YNNKEL (reference sequence). Trimming removed 1 base at V and 8 bases at J, with 9 bases between. The CDR3 consists of 14 residues. The CDR3 region is CASSQVRRDSPLHF. Written as DNA, the CDR3 is TGTGCCAGCAGCCAAGTGAGACGGGATTCACCCCTCCACTTT.

This clonotype was picked up many times. The rearrangement links TRBV7-6 to TRBJ2-1; D is undetermined. The length of the CDR3 is 13 residues. Looked up from germline, CDR1 is SGHVS and CDR2 is FNYEAQ. Trimming took off 2 bases at V and 7 bases at J, with 9 bases between the two ends. The CDR3 loop reads CASSLSQHNEQFF. The DNA of the CDR3 is TGTGCCAGCAGCTTATCTCAGCATAATGAGCAGTTCTTC. Together with reference TRBV7-6 and TRBJ2-1, the CDR3 gives the full variable domain: GAGVSQSPRYKVTKRGQDVALRCDPISGHVSLYWYRQALGQGPEFLTYFNYEAQQDKSGLPNDRFSAERPEGSISTLTIQRTEQRDSAMYRCASSLSQHNEQFFGPGTRLTVL.

This clonotype was found many times. The rearrangement links TRBV7-8 to TRBJ1-5; possibly TRBD1 for D (5 bases). The germline V and J ends were trimmed by 5 bases and 3 bases, with 14 bases remaining between them. The CDR3 covers 15 residues. Germline-derived CDR1 and CDR2 are SGHVS and FQNEAQ. The chain's CDR3 is CASSLQAGINQPQHF. The CDR3 DNA sequence: TGTGCCAGCAGCCTACAGGCAGGGATCAATCAGCCCCAGCATTTT.

This clonotype has a handful of counts. The rearrangement joins TRBV9 to TRBJ1-1, with D possibly TRBD1 on 5 matching bases. The CDR3 is 15 residues long. Trimming shortened V by 0 bases and J by 5 bases, and 14 bases separated the two germline ends. The germline V gene encodes CDR1 SGDLS and CDR2 YYNGEE. CDR3 region: CASSVGAAGGTEAFF. The DNA for the CDR3 is TGTGCCAGCAGCGTAGGGGCCGCCGGGGGGACTGAAGCTTTCTTT.

This clonotype appeared many times. The chain uses TRBV29-1 and TRBJ2-1; 9 bases agree with TRBD2. The J segment lost 6 bases and the V segment lost 4 bases, leaving 7 bases of the junction unmatched. Germline CDR1 SQVTM, CDR2 ANQGSEA. The CDR3 runs to 14 residues. Here the CDR3 reads CSVVPSGRRNEQFF. The CDR3 nucleotides are TGCAGCGTTGTACCCAGCGGGAGGCGCAATGAGCAGTTCTTC.

The chain employs TRBV11-2 and TRBJ1-3, with D maybe TRBD1 (5 bases). The V gene lost 5 bases and the J gene lost 8 bases, with 13 bases spanning the gap. The CDR3 runs 13 residues. CDR1 and CDR2 from the germline V gene are SGHAT and FQNNGV. The CDR3: CASSGRGPDTIYF. CDR3 DNA sequence: TGTGCCAGCAGCGGGAGGGGACCGGACACCATATATTTT.

This clonotype was detected many times. The CDR3 DNA is TGTGCCAGCAGCCAAGGGGGAAATGGCTACACCTTC. This gives the protein CASSQGGNGYTF. The V and J genes are TRBV3-1 and TRBJ1-2; D unclear. Germline V gene sequence: CDR1 LGHDT, CDR2 YNNKEL (reference sequence). This CDR3 is built from 12 residues. V was trimmed by 1 base and J by 6 bases, leaving 6 bases between them.

This clonotype was seen at least ten times. The rearrangement uses TRBV28 and TRBJ2-7; no definite D call. V was shortened by 6 bases and J by 4 bases, with 7 bases between the two germline ends. Germline V gene lookup returns CDR1 MDHEN and CDR2 SYDVKM. The CDR3 extends over 11 amino acids. The CDR3 nucleotides are TGTGCCAGCAGACGCTGGTACGAGCAGTACTTC. Translating it yields CASRRWYEQYF.

This clonotype came up many times. The J gene is TRBJ2-3, the V gene TRBV28, with 11 bases lining up with TRBD1. The V gene end was trimmed by 6 bases and the J gene end by 9 bases; junction bases not matched to a gene: 8. Germline CDR1 MDHEN, CDR2 SYDVKM. This CDR3 region has 14 residues. This chain's CDR3 is CASSRTGGTTTQYF. The CDR3 nucleotides read TGTGCCAGCAGCCGGACAGGGGGCACGACCACGCAGTATTTT.

This clonotype was observed a handful of times. This rearrangement joins TRBV27 to TRBJ2-7, with D perhaps assigned TRBD1 or TRBD2 (5 bases each). The V gene's germline CDR1 is MNHEY and CDR2 SMNVEV (reference sequence). The germline V and J ends were trimmed by 6 bases and 3 bases, with 18 bases remaining between them. This CDR3 has 15 residues. CDR3 sequence (DNA): TGTGCCAGCAGGAGGGATTGGGACGGCTACTACGAGCAGTACTTC. Its translation: CASRRDWDGYYEQYF.

This clonotype came up many times. V is TRBV6-5 and J is TRBJ1-2, with 9 bases fitting TRBD1. The CDR3 loop spans 15 amino acids. V lost 7 bases to trimming and J lost 8 bases; unmatched junction nucleotides: 14. CDR1 is MNHEY, CDR2 SVGAGI, per germline. This chain's CDR3 is CASKPQGAKTDGYTF. The CDR3 DNA reads TGTGCCAGCAAACCACAGGGGGCGAAGACCGACGGCTACACCTTC.

Ten or more counts support this clonotype. The rearrangement joins TRBV4-1 to TRBJ2-3; D not resolved. The germline V gene encodes CDR1 MGHRA and CDR2 YSYEKL. Trimming removed 0 bases from V and 2 bases from J, with 6 bases in between. There are 14 residues in the CDR3. CDR3 region: CASSQEATTDTQYF. The CDR3 bases are TGCGCCAGCAGCCAAGAGGCGACCACAGATACGCAGTATTTT.

The CDR3 sequence is CASQGGFSEQFF. The CDR3 DNA sequence: TGTGCCAGCCAGGGAGGGTTTAGTGAGCAGTTCTTC. The chain uses TRBV11-2 and TRBJ2-1; 7 bases agree with TRBD2. Looked up from germline, CDR1 is SGHAT and CDR2 is FQNNGV. The CDR3 runs to 12 residues. J was trimmed by 9 bases and V by 8 bases; bases with no gene match: 7.

The chain is built from TRBV6-2 or TRBV6-3 and TRBJ2-2, with D unclear. There are 13 residues in the CDR3. From germline, CDR1 is MNHEY and CDR2 SVGEGT. The V gene lost 6 bases and the J gene lost 4 bases, with 9 bases spanning the gap. CDR3 amino acids: CASSDGLTGELFF. The DNA for the CDR3 is TGTGCCAGCAGCGACGGTCTCACCGGGGAGCTGTTTTTT.

A note on this clonotype: Germline and junction disagree at one end, which may indicate a read error. This sequence joins TRBV3-1 and TRBJ2-7, with a tentative D call TRBD1 (6 bases). Per the germline V gene, CDR1 is LGHDT and CDR2 is YNNKEL (reference sequence). This CDR3 is 13 amino acids long. Here the CDR3 DNA reads TGTGCCAGCAGCCAACTACAGGGCTACGGGCAGTACTTC. Its translation is CASSQLQGYGQYF.